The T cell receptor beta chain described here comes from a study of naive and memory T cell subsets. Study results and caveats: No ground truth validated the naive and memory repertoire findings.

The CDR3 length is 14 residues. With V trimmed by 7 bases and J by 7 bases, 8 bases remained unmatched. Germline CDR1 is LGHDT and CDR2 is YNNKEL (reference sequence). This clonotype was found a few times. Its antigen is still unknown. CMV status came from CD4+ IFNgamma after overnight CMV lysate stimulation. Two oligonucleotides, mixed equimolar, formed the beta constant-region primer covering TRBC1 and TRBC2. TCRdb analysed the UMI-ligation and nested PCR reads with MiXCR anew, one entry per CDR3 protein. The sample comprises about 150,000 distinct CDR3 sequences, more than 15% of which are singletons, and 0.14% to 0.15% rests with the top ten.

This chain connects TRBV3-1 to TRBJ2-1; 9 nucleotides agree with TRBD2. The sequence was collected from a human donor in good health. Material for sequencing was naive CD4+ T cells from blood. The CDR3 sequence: CASMDSGSRNEQFF. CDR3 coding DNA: TGTGCCAGCATGGATAGCGGGAGCAGAAATGAGCAGTTCTTC.